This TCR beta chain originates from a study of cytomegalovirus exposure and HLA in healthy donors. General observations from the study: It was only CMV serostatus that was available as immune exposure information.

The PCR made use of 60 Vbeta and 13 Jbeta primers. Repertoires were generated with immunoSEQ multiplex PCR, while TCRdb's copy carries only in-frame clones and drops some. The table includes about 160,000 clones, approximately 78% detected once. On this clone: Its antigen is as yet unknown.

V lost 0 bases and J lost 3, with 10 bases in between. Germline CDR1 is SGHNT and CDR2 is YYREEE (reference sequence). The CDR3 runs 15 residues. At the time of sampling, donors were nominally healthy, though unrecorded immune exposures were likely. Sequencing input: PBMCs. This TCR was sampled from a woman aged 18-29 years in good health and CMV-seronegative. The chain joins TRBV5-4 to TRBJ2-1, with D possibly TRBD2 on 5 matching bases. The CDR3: CASSLGLPSYNEQFF. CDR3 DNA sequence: TGTGCCAGCAGCTTGGGACTACCTAGCTACAATGAGCAGTTCTTC.